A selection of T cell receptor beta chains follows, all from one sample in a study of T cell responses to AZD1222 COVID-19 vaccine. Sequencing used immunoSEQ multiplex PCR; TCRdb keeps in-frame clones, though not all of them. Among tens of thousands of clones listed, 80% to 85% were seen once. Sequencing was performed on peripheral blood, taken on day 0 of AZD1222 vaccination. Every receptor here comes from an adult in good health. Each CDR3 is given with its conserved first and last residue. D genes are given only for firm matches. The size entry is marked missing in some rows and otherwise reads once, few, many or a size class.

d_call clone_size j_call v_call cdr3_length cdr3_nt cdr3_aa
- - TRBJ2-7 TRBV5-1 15 TGCGCCAGCAGCTTGTACAAAGGTTCTCGGGAGGAGCAGTACTTC CASSLYKGSREEQYF
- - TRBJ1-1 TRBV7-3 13 TGTGCCAGCAGCCCGGGACAGAACACTGAAGCTTTCTTT CASSPGQNTEAFF
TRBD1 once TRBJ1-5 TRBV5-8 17 TGTGCCAGCAGTTACTCCCAGGGGGCGATAGGCAATCAGCCCCAGCATTTT CASSYSQGAIGNQPQHF
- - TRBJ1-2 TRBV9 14 TGTGCCAGCAGCGGCTCCCAGGGGTTGAGTGGCTACACCTTC CASSGSQGLSGYTF
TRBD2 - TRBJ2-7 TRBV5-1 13 TGCGCCAGCAGCCCAACCACTAGCGGCGAGCAGTACTTC CASSPTTSGEQYF
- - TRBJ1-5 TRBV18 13 TGTGCCAGCTCCCCCTCTGGTGAGGAGCCCCAGCATTTT CASSPSGEEPQHF
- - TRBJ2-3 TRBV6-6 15 TGTGCCAGCAGCTCACCGGGACTTGGCACAGATACGCAGTATTTT CASSSPGLGTDTQYF
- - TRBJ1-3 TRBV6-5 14 TGTGCCAGCAGAAACTACAGCTCTGGAAACACCATATATTTT CASRNYSSGNTIYF
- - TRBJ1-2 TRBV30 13 TGTGCCTGGAGTGTAACAGGGAACTATGGCTACACCTTC CAWSVTGNYGYTF
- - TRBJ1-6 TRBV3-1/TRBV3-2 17 TGTGCCAGCAGCCATGGGGCAGGGAGCTCCTATAATTCACCCCTCCACTTT CASSHGAGSSYNSPLHF
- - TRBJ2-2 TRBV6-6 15 TGTGCCAGCAGTTCGACAGCCCCCTATACCGGGGAGCTGTTTTTT CASSSTAPYTGELFF
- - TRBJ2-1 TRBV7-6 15 TGTGCCAGCAGCTCGGCAGGGCTGCGCTACAATGAGCAGTTCTTC CASSSAGLRYNEQFF
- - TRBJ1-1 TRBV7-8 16 TGTGCCAGCAGCTCAGAAGCCGGGACACCGAACACTGAAGCTTTCTTT CASSSEAGTPNTEAFF
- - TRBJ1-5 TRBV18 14 TGTGCCAGCTCCCAGACAGGTTCTAATCAGCCCCAGCATTTT CASSQTGSNQPQHF
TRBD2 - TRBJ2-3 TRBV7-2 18 TGTGCCAGCAGCCCGTATCCGGGACTAGCGGGGGGTACAGATACGCAGTATTTT CASSPYPGLAGGTDTQYF
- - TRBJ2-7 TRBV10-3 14 TGTGCCATCAGACAGCAGAGTAATGAGGACGAGCAGTACTTC CAIRQQSNEDEQYF
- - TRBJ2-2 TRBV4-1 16 TGCGCCAGCAGCCCGAGGACAGCGTCCGCTTCCGGGGAGCTGTTTTTT CASSPRTASASGELFF
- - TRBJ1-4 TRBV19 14 TGTGCCAGTACATCCGGCGGGACTAATGAAAAACTGTTTTTT CASTSGGTNEKLFF
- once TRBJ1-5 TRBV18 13 TGTGCCAGCTCACCACCAGGCAATCAGCCCCAGCATTTT CASSPPGNQPQHF
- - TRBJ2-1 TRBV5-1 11 TGCGCCAGCAGCTTGGATTGGGAGCAGTTCTTC CASSLDWEQFF
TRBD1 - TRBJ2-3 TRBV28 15 TGTGCCAGCACTCACGGGACAGGGGTTGGAGATACGCAGTATTTT CASTHGTGVGDTQYF
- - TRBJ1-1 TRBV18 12 TGTGCCAGCTCACAGGCCAACACTGAAGCTTTCTTT CASSQANTEAFF
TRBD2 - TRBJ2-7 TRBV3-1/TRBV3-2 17 TGTGCCAGCAGCCAAGATCTAGCGGGAAGGCTCTCCTACGAGCAGTACTTC CASSQDLAGRLSYEQYF
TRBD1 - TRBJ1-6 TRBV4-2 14 TGTGCCAGCAGCCCCGGACAGGAGAATTCACCCCTCCACTTT CASSPGQENSPLHF
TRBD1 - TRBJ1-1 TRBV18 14 TGTGCCAGCTCGCCGGACAGGGACGCCACTGAAGCTTTCTTT CASSPDRDATEAFF
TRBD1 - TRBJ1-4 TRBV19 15 TGTGCCAGTAGTATTTCGGGACAGGGTAATGAAAAACTGTTTTTT CASSISGQGNEKLFF
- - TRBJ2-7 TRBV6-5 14 TGTGCCAGCAGTACCACAGGGGGGGTAGGAGAGCAGTACTTC CASSTTGGVGEQYF
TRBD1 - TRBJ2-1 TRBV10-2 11 TGCGCCAGCAGTGAGGCAGGGGGTTGGTTCTTC CASSEAGGWFF
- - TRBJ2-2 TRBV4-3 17 TGCGCCAGCAGCCAAGAGGGAACAGGACGGGTCAGCGGGGAGCTGTTTTTT CASSQEGTGRVSGELFF
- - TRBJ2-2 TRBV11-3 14 TGTGCCAGCAGCTTGGGGGGAGTTAGCGGGGAGCTGTTTTTT CASSLGGVSGELFF
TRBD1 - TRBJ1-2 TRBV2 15 TGTGCCAGCAGTCAGGGACAGGGGAGGAATTATGGCTACACCTTC CASSQGQGRNYGYTF
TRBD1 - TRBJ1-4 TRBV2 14 TGTGCCAGCAGTGATAACAGGGGCAAGGAAAAACTGTTTTTT CASSDNRGKEKLFF
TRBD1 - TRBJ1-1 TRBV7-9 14 TGTGCCAGCAGCTTAGAGGGGGCAACCCTTGAAGCTTTCTTT CASSLEGATLEAFF
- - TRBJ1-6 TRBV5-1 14 TGCGCCAGCAGAATGGGGGATGGTAATTCACCCCTCCACTTT CASRMGDGNSPLHF
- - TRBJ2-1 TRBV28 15 TGTGCCAGCAGTGCGACGCTAGACTTCTACAATGAGCAGTTCTTC CASSATLDFYNEQFF
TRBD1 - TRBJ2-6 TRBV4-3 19 TGCGCCAGCAGCCAAGATAGGATAGGCAGGGGGTCTGGGGCCAACGTCCTGACTTTC CASSQDRIGRGSGANVLTF